This T cell receptor (beta chain) was sequenced for a study of T cell responses to AZD1222 COVID-19 vaccine. The study, taken as a whole, reports: Increases in Spike-specific TCR breadth and depth were seen after two AZD1222 doses. Scientists sampled the repertoires only once the peak T cell response had passed. As reported, nearly half of all spike-specific TCRs target variant regions that are unmutated.

This clone was observed a few times. Its antigen is unknown. Germline-derived CDR1 and CDR2 are SGDLS and YYNGEE. Trimming cost V 0 bases and J 6 bases; bases outside gene matches: 9. The CDR3 has 18 residues. TCRdb's table, derived via immunoSEQ multiplex PCR, lists solely in-frame clones and lacks some. In the table there are under 70,000 clones, approximately 80% of which are singletons. The clonotype was recovered from an adult in good health. V is TRBV9 and J is TRBJ2-1; 13 positions agree with TRBD2. The starting material was peripheral blood, obtained on day 0 of AZD1222 vaccination. The CDR3 sequence: CASSVGPPTSGRPNEQFF. The CDR3 bases are TGTGCCAGCAGCGTAGGCCCCCCGACTAGCGGGAGGCCCAATGAGCAGTTCTTC.